The 3 T cell receptor beta chains below all came from one sample that was sequenced in a study of blood T cell repertoires in COVID-19. The method was immunoSEQ multiplex PCR; TCRdb's version includes in-frame clones alone and lacks a portion of them. The sample holds 300,000 or so clones, more than 75% seen once. Sequenced sample: peripheral blood. These receptor sequences come from a woman aged 45-65 years with acute or convalescent COVID-19.

The chain employs TRBV27 and TRBJ1-5; D gene ambiguous. The CDR3 totals 15 residues. Deletions cut 6 bases from V and 0 bases from J, with 12 bases between. Germline V gene lookup returns CDR1 MNHEY and CDR2 SMNVEV (reference sequence). CDR3 sequence reads: CASRVHLNSNQPQHF. The CDR3 DNA reads as TGTGCCAGCAGGGTACACCTCAATAGCAATCAGCCCCAGCATTTT.

The chain employs TRBV19 and TRBJ1-2, with D perhaps TRBD1 (6 bases). V lost 9 bases and J lost 2, with 19 bases in between. This CDR3 has 15 residues. Germline CDR1 LNHDA, CDR2 SQIVND (reference sequence). CDR3 bases: TGTGCCAGCGGGGACCCGAGGACAGCAAACTATGGCTACACCTTC. This translates into CASGDPRTANYGYTF.

The sample holds one count of this clone. V usage is TRBV28 and J usage is TRBJ1-2; 9 bases are a match to TRBD1. V lost 5 bases to trimming and J lost 2 bases; unmatched junction nucleotides: 9. The CDR3 is made up of 16 amino acids. Looked up from germline, CDR1 is MDHEN and CDR2 is SYDVKM. CDR3 sequence: CASSPTWDRANYGYTF. The DNA for the CDR3 is TGTGCCAGCAGTCCGACCTGGGACAGGGCAAACTATGGCTACACCTTC.